What follows describes a single T cell receptor beta chain. Its specificity is unknown. During the collection period, no donor immune events like infections were recorded. Germline V lookup: CDR1 SGHTA, CDR2 FQGNSA. The germline V and J ends were trimmed by 5 bases and 5 bases, with 10 bases remaining between them. This CDR3 region has 12 residues. This record comes from a study of identifying expanded T cells in peripheral blood. Sequencing was performed with immunoSEQ multiplex PCR; in TCRdb, only in-frame clones are kept and a portion is missing. The profile shows around 81,000 clones, roughly 85% of them singletons. Findings and caveats of the study: Technical replicates showed around 1.2 changed clones; roughly two weeks 15 to 20; four weeks 19. Clone count variance between roughly 2-week samples rose with total template count.

The source is a person aged 18 to 75 in good health. The gene calls are TRBV7-2 and TRBJ2-7; D is uncertain. The sequencing input was blood. CDR3 bases: TGTGCCAGCAGCCCGAGCTTTGACGAGCAGTACTTC. The encoded protein is CASSPSFDEQYF.